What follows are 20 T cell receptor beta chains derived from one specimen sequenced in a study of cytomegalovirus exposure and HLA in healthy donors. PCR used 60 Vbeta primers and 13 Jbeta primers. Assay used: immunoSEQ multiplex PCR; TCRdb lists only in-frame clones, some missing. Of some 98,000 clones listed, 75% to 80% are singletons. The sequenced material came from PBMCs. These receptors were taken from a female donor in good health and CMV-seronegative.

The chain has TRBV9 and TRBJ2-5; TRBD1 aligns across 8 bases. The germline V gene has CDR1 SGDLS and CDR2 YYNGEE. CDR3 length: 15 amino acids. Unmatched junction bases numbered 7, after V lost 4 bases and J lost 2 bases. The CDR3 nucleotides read TGTGCCAGCAGCACCCAGGGGGCTTATCAAGAGACCCAGTACTTC. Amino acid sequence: CASSTQGAYQETQYF. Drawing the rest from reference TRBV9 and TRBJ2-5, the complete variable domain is DSGVTQTPKHLITATGQRVTLRCSPRSGDLSVYWYQQSLDQGLQFLIQYYNGEERAKGNILERFSAQQFPDLHSELNLSSLELGDSALYFCASSTQGAYQETQYFGPGTRLLVL.

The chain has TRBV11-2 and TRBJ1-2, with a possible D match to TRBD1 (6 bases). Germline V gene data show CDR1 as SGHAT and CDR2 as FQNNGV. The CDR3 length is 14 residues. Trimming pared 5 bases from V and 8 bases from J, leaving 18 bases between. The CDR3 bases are TGTGCCAGCAGCAACCCAAGAGGGGGTCCCGGCTACACCTTC. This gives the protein CASSNPRGGPGYTF.

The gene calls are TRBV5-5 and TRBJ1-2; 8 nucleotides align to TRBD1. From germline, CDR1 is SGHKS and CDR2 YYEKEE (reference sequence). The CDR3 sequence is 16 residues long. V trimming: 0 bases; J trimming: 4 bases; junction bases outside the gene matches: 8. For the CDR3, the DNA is TGTGCCAGCAGCTTGGCCTCGGGACAGGCGGCCTATGGCTACACCTTC. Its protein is CASSLASGQAAYGYTF.

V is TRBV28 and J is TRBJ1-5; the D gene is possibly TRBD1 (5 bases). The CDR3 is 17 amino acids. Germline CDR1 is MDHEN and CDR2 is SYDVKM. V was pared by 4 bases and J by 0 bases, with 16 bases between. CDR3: CASSWGSGALSNQPQHF. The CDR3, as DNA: TGTGCCAGCAGTTGGGGCAGTGGGGCCCTTAGCAATCAGCCCCAGCATTTT. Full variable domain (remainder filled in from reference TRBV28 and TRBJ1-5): DVKVTQSSRYLVKRTGEKVFLECVQDMDHENMFWYRQDPGLGLRLIYFSYDVKMKEKGDIPEGYSVSREKKERFSLILESASTNQTSMYLCASSWGSGALSNQPQHFGDGTRLSIL.

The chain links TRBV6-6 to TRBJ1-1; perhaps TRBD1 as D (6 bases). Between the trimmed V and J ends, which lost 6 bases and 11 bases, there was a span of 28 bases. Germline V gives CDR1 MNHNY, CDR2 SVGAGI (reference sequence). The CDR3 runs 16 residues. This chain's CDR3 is CASRDSPGLWDGWAFF. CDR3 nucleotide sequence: TGTGCCAGCAGGGACAGTCCGGGGCTTTGGGATGGATGGGCTTTCTTT.

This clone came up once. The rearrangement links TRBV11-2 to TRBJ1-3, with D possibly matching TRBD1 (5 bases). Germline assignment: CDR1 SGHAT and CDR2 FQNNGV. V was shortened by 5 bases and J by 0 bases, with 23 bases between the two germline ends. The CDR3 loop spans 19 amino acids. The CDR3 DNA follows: TGTGCCAGCAGCCCAACGGGTCCAGGGCTCCTCGACTCTGGAAACACCATATATTTT. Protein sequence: CASSPTGPGLLDSGNTIYF.

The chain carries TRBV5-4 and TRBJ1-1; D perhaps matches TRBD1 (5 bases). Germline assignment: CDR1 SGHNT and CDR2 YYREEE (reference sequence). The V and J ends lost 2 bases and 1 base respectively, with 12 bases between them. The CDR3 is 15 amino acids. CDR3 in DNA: TGTGCCAGCAGCTTAAGGCAGGGTCGGAACACTGAAGCTTTCTTT. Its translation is CASSLRQGRNTEAFF.

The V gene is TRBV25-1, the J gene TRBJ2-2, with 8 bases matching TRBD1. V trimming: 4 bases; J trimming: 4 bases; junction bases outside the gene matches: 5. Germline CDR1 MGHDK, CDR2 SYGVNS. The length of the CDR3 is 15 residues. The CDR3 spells CASSARQGSTGELFF. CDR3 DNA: TGTGCCAGCAGTGCGAGACAGGGGAGCACCGGGGAGCTGTTTTTT.

CDR3 sequence: CASSAKDRGRTEAFF. The CDR3 bases are TGTGCCAGCAGCGCCAAGGACAGGGGAAGGACTGAAGCTTTCTTT. The chain is built from TRBV11-2 and TRBJ1-1; 9 positions agree with TRBD1. The CDR3 loop spans 15 amino acids. J gave up 5 bases and V 5 bases, and 9 bases lay outside the gene matches. CDR1 and CDR2 from the germline V gene are SGHAT and FQNNGV.

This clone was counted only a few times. Here the CDR3 DNA reads TGTGCCATCAGTGAGTTGCCTAGCTCCTATAATTCACCCCTCCACTTT. It translates to CAISELPSSYNSPLHF. The chain couples TRBV10-3 to TRBJ1-6; D gene unclear. The CDR3 is 16 amino acids. Trimming pared 1 base from V and 0 bases from J, leaving 7 bases between. Germline V gene data show CDR1 as ENHRY and CDR2 as SYGVKD.

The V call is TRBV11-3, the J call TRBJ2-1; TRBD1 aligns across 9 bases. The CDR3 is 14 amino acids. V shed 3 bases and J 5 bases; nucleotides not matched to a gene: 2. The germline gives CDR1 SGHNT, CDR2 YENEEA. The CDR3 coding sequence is TGTGCCAGCAGCTTTGACAGGGGGGACAATGAGCAGTTCTTC. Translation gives CASSFDRGDNEQFF.

The CDR3 sequence is CASSQAPVAGGYTDTQYF. CDR3 bases: TGCGCCAGCAGCCAAGCCCCGGTCGCGGGAGGGTACACAGATACGCAGTATTTT. The chain combines TRBV4-3 with TRBJ2-3; 9 bases map to TRBD2. V shed 1 base and J 2 bases; nucleotides not matched to a gene: 10. The CDR3 is 18 amino acids. From germline, CDR1 is LGHNA and CDR2 YSLEER.

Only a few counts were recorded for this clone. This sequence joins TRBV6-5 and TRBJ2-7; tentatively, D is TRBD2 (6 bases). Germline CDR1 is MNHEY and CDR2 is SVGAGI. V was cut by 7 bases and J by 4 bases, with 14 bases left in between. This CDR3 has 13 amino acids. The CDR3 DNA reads TGTGCCAGCAATAGGGGACGGGAGTACGAGCAGTACTTC. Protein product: CASNRGREYEQYF.

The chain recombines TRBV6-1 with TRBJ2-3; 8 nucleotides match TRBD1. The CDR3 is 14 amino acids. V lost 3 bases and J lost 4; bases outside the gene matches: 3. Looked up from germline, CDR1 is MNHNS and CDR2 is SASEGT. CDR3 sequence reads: CASSDQTGADTQYF. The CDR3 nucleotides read TGTGCCAGCAGTGACCAGACAGGGGCAGATACGCAGTATTTT.

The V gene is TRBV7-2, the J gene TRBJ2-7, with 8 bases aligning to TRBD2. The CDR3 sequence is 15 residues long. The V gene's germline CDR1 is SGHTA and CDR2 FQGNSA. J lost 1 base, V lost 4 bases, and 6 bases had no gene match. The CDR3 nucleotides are TGTGCCAGCAGCTACCAACAGCGGGAGTCCTACGAGCAGTACTTC. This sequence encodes CASSYQQRESYEQYF.

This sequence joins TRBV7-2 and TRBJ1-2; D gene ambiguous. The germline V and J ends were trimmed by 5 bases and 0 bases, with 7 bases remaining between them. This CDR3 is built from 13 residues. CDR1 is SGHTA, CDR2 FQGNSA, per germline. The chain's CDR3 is CASSPSPNYGYTF. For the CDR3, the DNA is TGTGCCAGCAGCCCCTCCCCTAACTATGGCTACACCTTC.

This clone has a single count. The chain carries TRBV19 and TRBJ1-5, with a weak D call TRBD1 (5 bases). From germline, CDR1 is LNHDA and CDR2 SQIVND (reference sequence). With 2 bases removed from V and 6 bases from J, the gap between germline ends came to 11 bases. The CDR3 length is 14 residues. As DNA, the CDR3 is TGTGCCAGTAGTATACCAGGGCGCAGTCAGCCCCAGCATTTT. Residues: CASSIPGRSQPQHF.

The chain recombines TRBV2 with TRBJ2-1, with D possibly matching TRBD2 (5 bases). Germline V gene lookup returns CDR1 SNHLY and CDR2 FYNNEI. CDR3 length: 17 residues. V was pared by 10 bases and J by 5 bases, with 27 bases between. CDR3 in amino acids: CATPRGSPFFSNNEQFF. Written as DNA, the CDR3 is TGTGCCACGCCCCGGGGTAGCCCCTTTTTCTCTAACAATGAGCAGTTCTTC.

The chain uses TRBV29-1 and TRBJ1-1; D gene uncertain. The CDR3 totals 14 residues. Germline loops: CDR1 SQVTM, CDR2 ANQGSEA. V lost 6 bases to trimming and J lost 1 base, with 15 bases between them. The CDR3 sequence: CSVRIRGGNTEAFF. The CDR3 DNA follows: TGCAGCGTACGTATTCGTGGAGGGAACACTGAAGCTTTCTTT.

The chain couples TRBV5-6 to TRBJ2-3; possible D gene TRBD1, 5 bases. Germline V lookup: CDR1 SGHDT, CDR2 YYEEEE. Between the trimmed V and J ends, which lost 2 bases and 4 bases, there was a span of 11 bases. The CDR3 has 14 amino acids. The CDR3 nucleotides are TGTGCCAGCAGCTTAGGACCCAGGGCAGATACGCAGTATTTT. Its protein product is CASSLGPRADTQYF.